This TCR beta chain was identified in a study of cytomegalovirus exposure and HLA in healthy donors. In the PCR, 60 Vbeta and 13 Jbeta primers were used. The table came from immunoSEQ multiplex PCR; TCRdb's copy has only in-frame clones and leaves some out. Among tens of thousands of clones listed, roughly 76% were seen once. This clone was seen a few times. The antigen remains undetermined. Study-wide findings and caveats: Solely CMV serostatus was available to characterize immune exposure. Association of a missense DCLRE1C variant with TCR beta V- and J-gene trimming was reported in a later analysis.

J gave up 2 bases and V 6 bases, and 2 bases lay outside the gene matches. CDR1 and CDR2 from the germline V gene are MNHNS and SASEGT. CDR3 length equals 15 residues. Sequenced sample: PBMCs. The chain combines TRBV6-1 with TRBJ2-3; 13 bases agree with TRBD2. This clonotype was obtained from a male donor in good health and CMV-seronegative. The CDR3 region is CASRLAGGHTDTQYF. Written as DNA, the CDR3 is TGTGCCAGCAGACTAGCGGGGGGGCACACAGATACGCAGTATTTT.